The present T cell receptor (beta chain) was sequenced within a study of shared clonotypes between healthy human individuals. Trimming took 2 bases from V and 0 from J, leaving 15 bases between them. This CDR3 is built from 17 residues. Per the germline V gene, CDR1 is SEHNR and CDR2 is FQNEAQ (reference sequence). On this clone: As yet, its antigen is unknown.

Findings and limits, study-wide: Represented genetic and exposure-history diversity was restricted by having few donors. The generation probabilities recorded for non-shared clonotypes fell below those of clonotypes shared by all four donors.

Across several immunoSEQ plates, the genomic DNA of each subset was split evenly. Using immunoSEQ multiplex PCR, the repertoire was profiled, and TCRdb retains in-frame clones only, with some absent. The sample lists 550,000 to 700,000 clones; around four fifths were seen once. The rearrangement uses TRBV7-9 and TRBJ2-3; no definite D call. Sequenced material: memory CD4+ T cells sorted from blood. Subset in this sample: CD45RA-negative fraction. This TCR was sampled from a woman in her twenties or thirties in good health. The CDR3 coding sequence is TGTGCCAGCAGCTTACAACTGGGAAAAACTAGCACAGATACGCAGTATTTT. As protein: CASSLQLGKTSTDTQYF.